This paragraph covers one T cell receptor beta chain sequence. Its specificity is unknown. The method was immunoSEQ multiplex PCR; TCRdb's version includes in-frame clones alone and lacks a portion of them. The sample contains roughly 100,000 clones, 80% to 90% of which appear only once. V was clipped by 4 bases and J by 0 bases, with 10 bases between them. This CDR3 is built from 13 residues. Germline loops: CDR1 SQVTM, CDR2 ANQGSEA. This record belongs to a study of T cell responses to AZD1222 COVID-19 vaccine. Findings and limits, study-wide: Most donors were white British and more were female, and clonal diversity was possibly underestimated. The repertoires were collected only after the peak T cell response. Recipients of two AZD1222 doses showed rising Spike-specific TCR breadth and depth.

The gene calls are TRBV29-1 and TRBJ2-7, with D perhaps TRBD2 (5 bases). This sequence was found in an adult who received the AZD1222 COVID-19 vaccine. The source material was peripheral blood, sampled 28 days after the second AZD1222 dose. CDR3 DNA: TGCAGCGTTGCAGAGGGCACCTCCTACGAGCAGTACTTC. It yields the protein CSVAEGTSYEQYF.